This T cell receptor (beta chain) was found in a study of Ad26.COV2.S vaccination and SARS-CoV-2 variants. For the study at large: Donor participated within the Ad26.COV2.S arm of the COV1001 trial. Into the muscle, Ad26.COV2.S was dosed once or twice, 56 days apart.

The study's findings and limits: Recipients of either vaccine or placebo displayed similar breadth of non-spike TCRs. Spike-specific responses of CD8+ and CD4+ T cells were reported to display substantial breadth after vaccination.

The CDR3 is 17 residues long. With 1 base removed from V and 0 bases from J, the gap between germline ends came to 13 bases. Per the germline V gene, CDR1 is MGHRA and CDR2 is YSYEKL. Treatment of the sample: some 20 received Ad26.COV2.S at low or high dose, single or two shots; several received placebo; per-sample allocation not given. Day 63 after the first injection of vaccine or placebo was the sampling time. Concerning this clone itself: Its antigen is unidentified.

TCRdb keeps only in-frame clones here, not all; method: immunoSEQ multiplex PCR. The sample yields 300,000 to 400,000 clones, around 86% seen once. The sequence derives from a person aged 18-65 years who received the Ad26.COV2.S COVID-19 vaccine or a placebo. This specimen consisted of peripheral blood, obtained in a trial of Ad26.COV2.S vaccine versus placebo. J is TRBJ1-3 and V is TRBV4-1; perhaps TRBD1 as D (6 bases). The CDR3 DNA reads TGCGCCAGCAGCCAAGGGGCCAGGGGCCACTCTGGAAACACCATATATTTT. It translates to CASSQGARGHSGNTIYF.